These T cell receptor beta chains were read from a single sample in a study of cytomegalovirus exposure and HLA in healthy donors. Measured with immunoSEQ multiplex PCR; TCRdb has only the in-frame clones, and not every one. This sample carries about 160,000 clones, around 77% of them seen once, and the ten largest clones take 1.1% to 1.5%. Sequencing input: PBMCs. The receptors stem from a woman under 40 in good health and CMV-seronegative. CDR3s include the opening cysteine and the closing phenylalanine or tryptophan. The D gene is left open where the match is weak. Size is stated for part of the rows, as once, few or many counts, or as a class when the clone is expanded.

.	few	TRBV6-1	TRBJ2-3	TGTGCCACCCTTAGTAGGCTCGCGGGCACAGATACGCAGTATTTT	CATLSRLAGTDTQYF
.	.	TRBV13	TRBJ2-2	TGTGCCAGCAGCTTAGGCCGAGGGTTCGGGGAGCTGTTTTTT	CASSLGRGFGELFF
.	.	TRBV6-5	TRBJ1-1	TGTGCCTGCAGATGGGGGAGGGACACTGAAGCTTTCTTT	CACRWGRDTEAFF
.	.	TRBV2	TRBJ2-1	TGTGCCAGCAGTGAATCGTTCAATTCGGGGTTAGGGCAGTTCTTC	CASSESFNSGLGQFF
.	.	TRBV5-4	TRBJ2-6	TGTGCCAGCAGCTTAGTAGCAGCAGGGGCCAACGTCCTGACTTTC	CASSLVAAGANVLTF
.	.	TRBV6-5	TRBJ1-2	TGTGCCAGCAGTCAGGGTACTTCTCGTCTTGGCTACACCTTC	CASSQGTSRLGYTF
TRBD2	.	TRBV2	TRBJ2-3	TGTGCCAGCAAGCTCGGGGGGGGGTCCACAGATACGCAGTATTTT	CASKLGGGSTDTQYF
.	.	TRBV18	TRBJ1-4	TGTGCCAGCTCCCTGGGGCAGGCCTATAGACTGTTTTTT	CASSLGQAYRLFF
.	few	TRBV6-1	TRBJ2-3	TGTGCCAGCAGTGAAGCTTCTGGGGGGGGGCCGGCAGATACGCAGTATTTT	CASSEASGGGPADTQYF
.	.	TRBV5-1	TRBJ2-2	TGCGCCAGCAGTTTGATCCCCGGGAACACCGGGGAGCTGTTTTTT	CASSLIPGNTGELFF
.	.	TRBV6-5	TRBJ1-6	TGTGCCAGCAGTTACCGCGGGGTCTCCCTCCACTTT	CASSYRGVSLHF
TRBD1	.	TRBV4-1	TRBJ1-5	TGCGCCAGCAGCCAAGAAGGACAGGGTAGCAATCAGCCCCAGCATTTT	CASSQEGQGSNQPQHF
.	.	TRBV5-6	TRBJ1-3	TGTGCCAGCAGCCCTAAGGGGTGGCAGTACCCCTCTGGAAACACCATATATTTT	CASSPKGWQYPSGNTIYF
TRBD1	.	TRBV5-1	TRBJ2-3	TGCGCCAGCAGCACGACAGGGGTAGATACGCAGTATTTT	CASSTTGVDTQYF
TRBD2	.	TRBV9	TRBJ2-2	TGTGCCAGCAGCGTACTAGCGGGGGGAAATACCGGGGAGCTGTTTTTT	CASSVLAGGNTGELFF
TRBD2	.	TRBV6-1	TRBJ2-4	TGTGCCAGCAGTGAAGTGTGGCTAGCGGGTGTCAAAAACATTCAGTACTTC	CASSEVWLAGVKNIQYF
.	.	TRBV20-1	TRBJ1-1	TGCAGTCCCCTTCAGGGAACTGAAGCTTTCTTT	CSPLQGTEAFF
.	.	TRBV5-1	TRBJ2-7	TGCGCCAGCAGCTCCGGGACACTCTACGAGCAGTACTTC	CASSSGTLYEQYF
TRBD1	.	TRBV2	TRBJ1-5	TGTGCCAGCAGTGACGACAGGGGGGATAGCAATCAGCCCCAGCATTTT	CASSDDRGDSNQPQHF
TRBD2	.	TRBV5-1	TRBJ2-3	TGCGCCAGCGAGTCCGGGACTAGCGCAGATACGCAGTATTTT	CASESGTSADTQYF
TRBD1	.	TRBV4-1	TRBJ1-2	TGCGCCAGCAGCCGACACAGGGGATCCTGGGCGGGATACTATGGCTACACCTTC	CASSRHRGSWAGYYGYTF
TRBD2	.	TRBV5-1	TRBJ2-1	TGCGCCAGCAGCTTTGGGCCCCCGGGAGCGGGGGGGATCAATGAGCAGTTCTTC	CASSFGPPGAGGINEQFF
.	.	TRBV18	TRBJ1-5	TGTGCCAGCTCACCATCGGCGGGGAGTGTGGGTCAGCCCCAGCATTTT	CASSPSAGSVGQPQHF
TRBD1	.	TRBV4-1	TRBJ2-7	TGCGCCAGCAGCCAAGGGTTGCAGGGGGCCTACGAGCAGTACTTC	CASSQGLQGAYEQYF
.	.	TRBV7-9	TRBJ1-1	TGTGCCAGCAGCTTAACGGGTCCAACTGAAGCTTTCTTT	CASSLTGPTEAFF
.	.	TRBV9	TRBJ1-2	TGTGCCAGCAGCGTAGGAGGTGCCGCCAGCGGCCTTGACTATGGCTACACCTTC	CASSVGGAASGLDYGYTF
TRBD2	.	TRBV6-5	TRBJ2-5	TGTGCCAGCAGTTTCCGGGGGGGCGTGGAGACCCAGTACTTC	CASSFRGGVETQYF
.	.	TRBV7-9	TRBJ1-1	TGTGCCAGCACCCCGTCCGGAGCTTTCTTT	CASTPSGAFF
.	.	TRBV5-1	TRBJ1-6	TGCGCCAGCAGGGCGGGGGTGGATAATTCACCCCTCCACTTT	CASRAGVDNSPLHF
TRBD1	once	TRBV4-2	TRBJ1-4	TGTGCCAGCAGCCTCGGGACAGGGAATGAAAAACTGTTTTTT	CASSLGTGNEKLFF
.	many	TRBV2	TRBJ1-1	TGTGCCAGCAGGCGCGGACAGTTCATGAACACTGAAGCTTTCTTT	CASRRGQFMNTEAFF
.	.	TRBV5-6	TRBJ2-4	TGTGCCAGCAGCTATCCGGGACACAAATCGCAGTACTTC	CASSYPGHKSQYF
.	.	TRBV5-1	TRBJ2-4	TGCGCCAGCAGCGTAGAGTACTGGGACTCATCTCAGTACTTC	CASSVEYWDSSQYF
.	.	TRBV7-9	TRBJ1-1	TGTGCCAGCAGCATTTCGGGACTTTATGCTGAAGCTTTCTTT	CASSISGLYAEAFF
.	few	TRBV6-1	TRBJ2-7	TGTGCCAGCAGTCGCCGGGGGGCCTCCTACGAGCAGTACTTC	CASSRRGASYEQYF
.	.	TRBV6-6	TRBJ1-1	TGTGCCAGCACGTTTCAGGGGTTCACTGAAGCTTTCTTT	CASTFQGFTEAFF
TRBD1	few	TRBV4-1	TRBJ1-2	TGCGCCAGCAGCCAAGGCCTCGGGACAGGGGCCCCGTATGGCTACACCTTC	CASSQGLGTGAPYGYTF
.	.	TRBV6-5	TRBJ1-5	TGTGCCAGCAGTTTACAGGCGGATTGGCCCCAGCATTTT	CASSLQADWPQHF
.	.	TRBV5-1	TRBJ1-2	TGCGCCGGCAGGGTGGACTTGGACTATGGCTACACCTTC	CAGRVDLDYGYTF
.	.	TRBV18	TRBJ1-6	TGTGCCAGCTCACAGGGCCTGGGGGGAGTTGGTTCACCCCTCCACTTT	CASSQGLGGVGSPLHF
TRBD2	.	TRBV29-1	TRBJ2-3	TGCGGCAGTCAAGCGGGGGCAGATACGCAGTATTTT	CGSQAGADTQYF
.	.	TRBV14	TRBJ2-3	TGTGCCAGCAGCCAAGGTGGCAGGTACACAGATACGCAGTATTTT	CASSQGGRYTDTQYF